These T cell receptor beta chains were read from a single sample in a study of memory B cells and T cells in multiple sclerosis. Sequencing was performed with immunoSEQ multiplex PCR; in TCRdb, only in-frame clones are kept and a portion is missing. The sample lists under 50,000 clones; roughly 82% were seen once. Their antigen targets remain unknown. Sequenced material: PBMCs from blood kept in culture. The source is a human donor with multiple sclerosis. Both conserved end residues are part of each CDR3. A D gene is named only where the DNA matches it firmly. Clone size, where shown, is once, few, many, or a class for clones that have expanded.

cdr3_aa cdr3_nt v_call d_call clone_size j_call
CSAASGVGETQYF TGCAGCGCCGCTAGCGGGGTGGGGGAGACCCAGTACTTC TRBV29-1 TRBD2 NA TRBJ2-5
CAWSVAGIYTEAFF TGTGCCTGGAGTGTAGCGGGGATTTACACTGAAGCTTTCTTT TRBV30 NA NA TRBJ1-1
CASSMGTNYGYTF TGTGCCAGTAGTATGGGCACCAACTATGGCTACACCTTC TRBV19 NA few TRBJ1-2
CATSRGPGNTIYF TGTGCCACCTCCAGGGGGCCTGGAAACACCATATATTTT TRBV15 TRBD1 NA TRBJ1-3
CASSQATREETQYF TGTGCCAGCAGCCAGGCGACTAGGGAAGAGACCCAGTACTTC TRBV4-2 NA NA TRBJ2-5
CASISTRAGTEAFF TGTGCCAGCATCTCGACCAGGGCAGGTACTGAAGCTTTCTTT TRBV7-9 NA NA TRBJ1-1
CASSFLKESSPLHF TGTGCCAGCAGTTTTTTAAAGGAGTCCTCACCCCTCCACTTT TRBV28 NA NA TRBJ1-6
CASSVGGKRETQYF TGTGCCAGTTCGGTAGGGGGTAAACGAGAGACCCAGTACTTC TRBV9 NA NA TRBJ2-5
CASSINPGSSNTEAFF TGTGCCAGTAGTATAAACCCAGGCAGCTCGAACACTGAAGCTTTCTTT TRBV19 NA NA TRBJ1-1
CASSLKGQGAGETQYF TGCGCCAGCAGCTTGAAAGGACAGGGGGCGGGAGAGACCCAGTACTTC TRBV5-1 TRBD1 NA TRBJ2-5
CASSINWSQETQYF TGTGCCAGTAGTATAAACTGGAGTCAAGAGACCCAGTACTTC TRBV19 NA NA TRBJ2-5
CASSLHGGLGRNTEAFF TGTGCCAGCAGCTTACACGGGGGGCTTGGACGGAACACTGAAGCTTTCTTT TRBV7-2 NA few TRBJ1-1
CASSLTGGVVNYGYTF TGTGCCAGCAGTCTGACAGGGGGCGTAGTAAACTATGGCTACACCTTC TRBV27 TRBD1 NA TRBJ1-2
CASSTTPFGLGTEAFF TGTGCCAGCAGTACAACACCGTTTGGTCTCGGAACTGAAGCTTTCTTT TRBV28 NA NA TRBJ1-1
CASSSRTNDNEQFF TGTGCCAGTAGTTCACGGACCAACGACAATGAGCAGTTCTTC TRBV19 NA few TRBJ2-1
CASSLGTGKDTGELFF TGTGCCAGCAGCCTGGGGACAGGAAAGGACACCGGGGAGCTGTTTTTT TRBV9 TRBD1 few TRBJ2-2
CASSFFLGGETQYF TGTGCCAGCAGCTTTTTTTTAGGGGGAGAGACCCAGTACTTC TRBV7-2 NA NA TRBJ2-5
CASSFTGQGLYGYTF TGTGCCAGCAGCTTTACGGGACAGGGCCTCTATGGCTACACCTTC TRBV5-4 TRBD1 NA TRBJ1-2
CASSQDRAPYNEQFF TGTGCCAGCAGCCAAGACAGGGCCCCCTACAATGAGCAGTTCTTC TRBV5-4 TRBD1 NA TRBJ2-1
CASSLGQGNTEAFF TGCGCCAGCAGCCTTGGACAGGGGAACACTGAAGCTTTCTTT TRBV4-1 TRBD1 NA TRBJ1-1
CASSSGTGFTEAFF TGCGCCAGCAGCTCCGGGACAGGGTTTACTGAAGCTTTCTTT TRBV5-1 TRBD1 NA TRBJ1-1
CASSQGSGGERASTDTQYF TGTGCCAGCAGCCAGGGATCAGGGGGCGAACGCGCATCCACAGATACGCAGTATTTT TRBV4-2 TRBD1 few TRBJ2-3
CASSLAGQGSTDTQYF TGCGCCAGCAGCTTGGCGGGACAGGGTAGCACAGATACGCAGTATTTT TRBV5-1 TRBD1 once TRBJ2-3
CSVPAESSYNEQFF TGCAGCGTCCCAGCGGAAAGCTCCTACAATGAGCAGTTCTTC TRBV29-1 NA NA TRBJ2-1
CASSFSAGATYEQYF TGCGCCAGCAGCTTTTCAGCGGGGGCGACCTACGAGCAGTACTTC TRBV5-1 TRBD2 once TRBJ2-7
CASSLGGATLTDTQYF TGCGCCAGCAGCTTGGGCGGGGCTACCTTGACAGATACGCAGTATTTT TRBV5-1 NA once TRBJ2-3
CASSLGGANYGYTF TGTGCCAGCAGCTTGGGGGGCGCGAACTATGGCTACACCTTC TRBV7-9 NA NA TRBJ1-2
CASSQVAGDSTDTQYF TGCGCCAGCAGCCAAGTTGCGGGGGATAGCACAGATACGCAGTATTTT TRBV4-3 TRBD2 once TRBJ2-3
CASSLGASGTEAFF TGTGCCAGCAGCTTAGGGGCAAGTGGTACTGAAGCTTTCTTT TRBV7-9 NA NA TRBJ1-1
CASSELIPGPNTEAFF TGTGCCAGCAGTGAACTTATTCCGGGTCCGAACACTGAAGCTTTCTTT TRBV6-1 NA once TRBJ1-1
CASSSTGGNYGYTF TGTGCCAGCAGTTCGACTGGTGGGAACTATGGCTACACCTTC TRBV11-2 NA medium-sized TRBJ1-2
CASSVENRRGSPLHF TGCGCCAGCAGCGTTGAGAACCGGCGGGGTTCACCCCTCCACTTT TRBV5-1 NA NA TRBJ1-6
CASSFGTGDHEQYF TGTGCCAGCAGCTTTGGGACAGGGGACCACGAGCAGTACTTC TRBV7-8 TRBD1 NA TRBJ2-7
CASSPATGMNTEAFF TGTGCCAGCAGCCCCGCTACTGGAATGAACACTGAAGCTTTCTTT TRBV7-6 NA NA TRBJ1-1
CASSESTTGGEEKLFF TGTGCCAGCAGTGAGAGTACTACAGGGGGAGAAGAAAAACTGTTTTTT TRBV2 TRBD1 NA TRBJ1-4
CASSYDTGGGQPQHF TGTGCCAGCAGCTACGATACAGGGGGCGGACAGCCCCAGCATTTT TRBV7-2 TRBD1 once TRBJ1-5
CAGRRGNTGELFF TGTGCTGGCCGTCGTGGGAACACCGGGGAGCTGTTTTTT TRBV7-7 NA NA TRBJ2-2
CATSRDVYRGNSPLHF TGTGCCACCAGCAGAGATGTTTACAGGGGGAATTCACCCCTCCACTTT TRBV15 TRBD1 NA TRBJ1-6
CASSASTGTGMRETQYF TGTGCCAGCAGCGCGTCGACCGGGACCGGCATGAGAGAGACCCAGTACTTC TRBV9 NA NA TRBJ2-5
CAWSVGLIDQPQHF TGTGCCTGGAGTGTAGGATTGATAGATCAGCCCCAGCATTTT TRBV30 NA once TRBJ1-5
CSVEIETNYGYTF TGCAGCGTTGAGATAGAGACGAACTATGGCTACACCTTC TRBV29-1 NA NA TRBJ1-2
CASSYQGSYNEKLFF TGTGCCAGCAGTTACCAAGGCAGTTATAATGAAAAACTGTTTTTT TRBV6-5 NA NA TRBJ1-4
CASSIAGTGAYEQYF TGTGCCAGCAGTATTGCCGGGACAGGGGCCTACGAGCAGTACTTC TRBV6-1 TRBD1 NA TRBJ2-7
CASGGGLTTNEKLFF TGTGCCAGCGGAGGGGGTTTGACAACTAATGAAAAACTGTTTTTT TRBV28 NA few TRBJ1-4
CASGRVYGTQYF TGTGCCAGCGGCCGGGTGTATGGGACCCAGTACTTC TRBV2 NA NA TRBJ2-5
CASSYHRGTNYGYTF TGTGCCAGCAGTTACCACAGGGGCACTAACTATGGCTACACCTTC TRBV6-6 TRBD1 NA TRBJ1-2
CASSWWTGGGETQYF TGCGCCAGCAGCTGGTGGACAGGGGGCGGGGAGACCCAGTACTTC TRBV5-1 TRBD1 NA TRBJ2-5
CASRTGGAGTEAFF TGTGCCAGCAGGACAGGGGGCGCGGGGACTGAAGCTTTCTTT TRBV25-1 TRBD1 NA TRBJ1-1
CASTIKGRGGGNQETQYF TGTGCCAGCACAATCAAGGGACGGGGAGGGGGAAACCAAGAGACCCAGTACTTC TRBV6-4 NA NA TRBJ2-5
CASSFGGGSEQFF TGTGCCAGCAGTTTCGGAGGGGGGAGTGAGCAGTTCTTC TRBV27 NA NA TRBJ2-1
CASSRKDTGVGGYTF TGTGCCAGCAGCCGCAAGGACACAGGGGTAGGAGGCTACACCTTC TRBV5-5 TRBD1 NA TRBJ1-2
CASSTGYSNQPQHF TGTGCCAGCAGTACGGGCTATAGCAATCAGCCCCAGCATTTT TRBV2 NA NA TRBJ1-5
CASSQEPMNTEAFF TGCGCCAGCAGCCAAGAACCGATGAACACTGAAGCTTTCTTT TRBV4-3 NA NA TRBJ1-1
CASSLYTGSSTDTQYF TGTGCCAGCAGCTTATATACAGGGTCTAGCACAGATACGCAGTATTTT TRBV5-6 NA NA TRBJ2-3
CASSLSGGTDTQYF TGTGCCAGCAGCCTAAGCGGGGGCACAGATACGCAGTATTTT TRBV7-2 TRBD2 NA TRBJ2-3
CASSQSTRLTEAFF TGTGCCAGCAGCCAATCTACCCGGCTAACTGAAGCTTTCTTT TRBV16 NA medium-sized TRBJ1-1
CASSIGTRSTEAFF TGTGCCAGTAGTATCGGGACACGTTCCACTGAAGCTTTCTTT TRBV19 NA few TRBJ1-1